This TCR beta chain emerged from a study of shared clonotypes between healthy human individuals. The CDR3 length is 16 residues. V was pared by 4 bases and J by 2 bases, with 15 bases between. Germline assignment: CDR1 LNHDA and CDR2 SQIVND (reference sequence). Using roughly 200 ng DNA, around 30,000 T cell genomes, the sorted-subset replicate PCRs were run. TCRdb's table, derived via immunoSEQ multiplex PCR, lists solely in-frame clones and lacks some. The sample lists over 2 million clones; over 85% were seen once. The table lists this clone with a few counts. The rearrangement links TRBV19 to TRBJ1-5, with a weak D call TRBD1 (6 bases). The sequencing input was naive CD4+ T cells sorted from blood. Stated subset: CD45RA+ positively selected. This receptor was identified in a man aged 18 to 29 in good health. CDR3 loop: CASSKGVGFGNQPQHF. The CDR3 nucleotides read TGTGCCAGTAGTAAGGGGGTGGGGTTCGGCAATCAGCCCCAGCATTTT.